One and the same sample provided the 11 T cell receptor beta chains below, sequenced in a study of T cells in Graves' hyperthyroidism and ophthalmopathy. Amplification of TCR beta CDR3 regions used RNA as the template. The TCR CDR3 was amplified in a first-round RT-PCR using the HTBI primer set. Via MiXCR, TCRdb re-called the multiplex PCR reads, giving one row per CDR3 protein. The sample has approximately 330,000 distinct CDR3 sequences; 15% to 20% are singletons. Input material: blood. These receptors came from a woman in her fifties or sixties with Graves' hyperthyroidism.

A few counts support this clonotype. The V gene is TRBV5-1, the J gene TRBJ1-2; tentative D call: TRBD1 (5 bases). The CDR3 extends over 14 amino acids. Germline loops: CDR1 SGHRS, CDR2 YFSETQ. The V and J ends lost 1 base and 5 bases respectively, with 12 bases between them. CDR3 sequence (DNA): TGCGCCAGCAGCTTGATCCAGGGTGCGTATGGCTACACCTTC. This translates into CASSLIQGAYGYTF.

This clonotype was recorded at least ten times. This rearrangement joins TRBV19 to TRBJ1-2, with D maybe TRBD1 (5 bases). Germline CDR1 reads LNHDA; CDR2 reads SQIVND (reference sequence). This CDR3 contains 13 residues. Trimming removed 6 bases from V and 6 bases from J, with 14 bases in between. The DNA of the CDR3 is TGTGCCAGTAGCCGAGGGGAGGTGGATGGCTACACCTTC. Translation gives CASSRGEVDGYTF. Supplemented by reference TRBV19 and TRBJ1-2, the full variable domain reads DGGITQSPKYLFRKEGQNVTLSCEQNLNHDAMYWYRQDPGQGLRLIYYSQIVNDFQKGDIAEGYSVSREKKESFPLTVTSAQKNPTAFYLCASSRGEVDGYTFGSGTRLTVV.

This clonotype came up a few times. CDR3 residues: CASKDRATEAFF. CDR3 sequence (DNA): TGCGCCAGCAAAGACAGGGCGACTGAAGCTTTCTTT. The rearrangement joins TRBV10-2 to TRBJ1-1, with TRBD1 matching 7 bases. The CDR3 loop spans 12 amino acids. Germline V CDR1 and CDR2: WSHSY, SAAADI. Unmatched junction bases numbered 4, after V lost 7 bases and J lost 5 bases.

The V call is TRBV5-5, the J call TRBJ1-1; D gene unclear. This CDR3 has 15 amino acids. V lost 4 bases, J lost 0 bases, and 13 bases lay in between. CDR1 and CDR2 (germline): SGHKS, YYEKEE (reference sequence). Here the CDR3 DNA reads TGTGCCAGCAGCAGGCAAATAACTATGAACACTGAAGCTTTCTTT. It translates to CASSRQITMNTEAFF.

This clonotype was recorded at least ten times. V usage is TRBV2 and J usage is TRBJ2-3; D could derive from TRBD1 or TRBD2 (5 bases each). The CDR3 has 14 residues. Germline-derived CDR1 and CDR2 are SNHLY and FYNNEI. V gave up 10 bases and J gave up 5 bases, with 19 bases separating them. The CDR3 protein is CATQDRGGQDTQYF. The CDR3 DNA reads TGTGCCACCCAGGACCGGGGCGGTCAAGATACGCAGTATTTT.

This clonotype was observed once. The rearrangement joins TRBV20-1 to TRBJ2-1, with D perhaps TRBD1 (6 bases). Between the trimmed V and J ends, which lost 0 bases and 9 bases, there was a span of 12 bases. Germline V gene lookup returns CDR1 DFQATT and CDR2 SNEGSKA (reference sequence). CDR3 length: 13 amino acids. Here the CDR3 reads CSARDISRGEQFF. Here the CDR3 DNA reads TGCAGTGCTAGAGATATCTCCAGGGGTGAGCAGTTCTTC.

As for this clonotype: A much larger clone sits a single nucleotide away, making a read error possible. The chain links TRBV27 to TRBJ2-7; D tentatively fits TRBD1 or TRBD2 (5 bases each). This CDR3 region has 12 residues. Germline V gene lookup returns CDR1 MNHEY and CDR2 SMNVEV (reference sequence). With 2 bases removed from V and 5 bases from J, the gap between germline ends came to 7 bases. CDR3 DNA: TGTGCCAGCAGTTTAACGGGGCACGAGCAGTACTTC. As protein: CASSLTGHEQYF.

This clonotype was recorded at least ten times. This chain links TRBV12-3 or TRBV12-4 with TRBJ2-3; unclear D gene. The V gene lost 1 base and the J gene lost 5 bases, with 4 bases spanning the gap. This CDR3 has 12 residues. The CDR3 region is CASSLGKDTQYF. The CDR3 coding sequence is TGTGCCAGCAGTTTAGGGAAAGATACGCAGTATTTT.

This clonotype was seen more than once but under ten times. The V and J genes are TRBV2 and TRBJ1-2; 7 bases align to TRBD1. The V and J ends lost 8 bases and 3 bases, in that order; junction bases with no gene match: 9. The CDR3 has 14 amino acids. CDR1 is SNHLY and CDR2 is FYNNEI in the germline V gene. This CDR3 is CASPERGLDYGYTF. CDR3 in DNA: TGTGCCAGCCCCGAAAGGGGGCTGGACTATGGCTACACCTTC.

This clonotype was seen more than once but under ten times. V is TRBV12-3 or TRBV12-4 and J is TRBJ2-1; 11 bases fit TRBD2. The length of the CDR3 is 14 residues. V shed 7 bases, J shed 5 bases, and the junction held 4 bases outside the gene matches. This CDR3 reads CASTIAGGHNEQFF. CDR3 DNA sequence: TGTGCCAGCACCATAGCGGGGGGGCACAATGAGCAGTTCTTC.

At least ten counts were recorded for this clonotype. The CDR3 nucleotides are TGTGCCAGCTCACCAGTGACAGGGGCCCATGAGCAGTTCTTC. This translates into CASSPVTGAHEQFF. This chain connects TRBV18 to TRBJ2-1; 8 nucleotides match TRBD1. V lost 2 bases, J lost 8 bases, and 5 bases stayed unmatched. Germline loops: CDR1 KGHSH, CDR2 LQKENI. The CDR3 consists of 14 residues.